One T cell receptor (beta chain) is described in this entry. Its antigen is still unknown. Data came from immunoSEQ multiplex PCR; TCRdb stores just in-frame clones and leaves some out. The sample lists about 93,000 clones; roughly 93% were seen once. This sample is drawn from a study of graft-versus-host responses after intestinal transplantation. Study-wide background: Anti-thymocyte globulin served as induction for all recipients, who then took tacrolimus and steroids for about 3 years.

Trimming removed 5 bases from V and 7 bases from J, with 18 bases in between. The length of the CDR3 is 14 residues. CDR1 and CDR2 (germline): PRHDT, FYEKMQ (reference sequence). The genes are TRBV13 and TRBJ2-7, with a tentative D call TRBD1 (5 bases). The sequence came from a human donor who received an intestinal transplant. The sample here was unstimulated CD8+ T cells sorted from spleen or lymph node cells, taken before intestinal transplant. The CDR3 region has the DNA TGTGCCAGCAGCCCCTCCAGTAGGCAGGGAGAGCAGTACTTC. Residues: CASSPSSRQGEQYF.